Below, 8 T cell receptor beta chains from the same sample are listed, as sequenced in a study of beta chain features in type 1 diabetes. Study outcomes and limitations: TCRB CDR3s were moderately but significantly shorter in Type 1 diabetes patients in all four CD4+ subsets.

Reverse transcription of all isolated RNA meant that expressed TCRB transcripts were sequenced. Produced via immunoSEQ multiplex PCR; TCRdb's table is partial and in-frame only. The sample contains a few hundred thousand clones, approximately 16% of which appear only once. Their recognized antigens are unknown. Source material: naive CD4+ T cells from blood. These receptors came from a young man with type 1 diabetes.

This chain connects TRBV2 to TRBJ2-7; 9 positions agree with TRBD1. Germline V gene data show CDR1 as SNHLY and CDR2 as FYNNEI. The ends lost 11 bases at V and 4 bases at J; junction bases unmatched: 6. This CDR3 spans 12 amino acids. The DNA for the CDR3 is TGTGCCGGTAGGGACAGGGAGTACGAGCAGTACTTC. As protein: CAGRDREYEQYF.

This clone was counted a few times. The chain combines TRBV5-1 with TRBJ2-6; TRBD1 agrees at 8 bases. Germline V gene sequence: CDR1 SGHRS, CDR2 YFSETQ. The CDR3 loop spans 18 amino acids. Trimming took 4 bases from V and 0 from J; bases not matched to a gene: 9. CDR3 nucleotides: TGCGCCAGCAGCCCAAACCCGGACAGGGCCTCTGGGGCCAACGTCCTGACTTTC. Encoded protein: CASSPNPDRASGANVLTF.

The genes are TRBV7-6 and TRBJ2-5; possible D gene TRBD2, 5 bases. The CDR3 has 13 residues. Germline assignment: CDR1 SGHVS and CDR2 FNYEAQ. Trimming took off 5 bases at V and 5 bases at J, with 12 bases between the two ends. DNA for the CDR3: TGTGCCAGCAGCGTACGAGGGAGTGAGACCCAGTACTTC. Its translation: CASSVRGSETQYF.

The chain joins TRBV9 to TRBJ1-5; D is unclear. This CDR3 spans 14 amino acids. The germline V gene encodes CDR1 SGDLS and CDR2 YYNGEE. V was trimmed by 4 bases and J by 2 bases, leaving 10 bases between them. The CDR3 protein is CASSLDGGNQPQHF. CDR3 sequence (DNA): TGTGCCAGCAGCCTCGACGGGGGCAATCAGCCCCAGCATTTT.

The sample holds a few counts of this clone. The chain recombines TRBV9 with TRBJ1-4; TRBD1 matches 7 bases. V trimming: 4 bases; J trimming: 5 bases; junction bases outside the gene matches: 5. This CDR3 has 14 residues. CDR1 and CDR2 (germline): SGDLS, YYNGEE. The CDR3, as DNA: TGTGCCAGCAGCCAGGGGGGGCTGAATGAAAAACTGTTTTTT. It yields the protein CASSQGGLNEKLFF.

This chain joins TRBV9 and TRBJ2-1; 14 bases fit TRBD2. The germline V gene has CDR1 SGDLS and CDR2 YYNGEE. The CDR3 is 16 residues long. V shed 4 bases, J shed 6 bases, and the junction held 6 bases outside the gene matches. The CDR3 bases are TGTGCCAGCAGCATTAGACTAGCGGGAGGGTCCAATGAGCAGTTCTTC. Protein: CASSIRLAGGSNEQFF. The entire variable domain, with the rest obtained from reference TRBV9 and TRBJ2-1, is as follows: DSGVTQTPKHLITATGQRVTLRCSPRSGDLSVYWYQQSLDQGLQFLIQYYNGEERAKGNILERFSAQQFPDLHSELNLSSLELGDSALYFCASSIRLAGGSNEQFFGPGTRLTVL.

This clone has just a few counts. V and J are TRBV30 and TRBJ2-7; tentatively, D is TRBD2 (5 bases). Germline loops: CDR1 GTSNPN, CDR2 SVGIG (reference sequence). Trimming cost V 7 bases and J 2 bases, with 12 bases left between them. The CDR3 spans 12 residues. The CDR3 bases are TGTGCCTCAGGACGGGGTCCCTACGAGCAGTACTTC. Protein product: CASGRGPYEQYF. The full variable domain, with the rest looked up from reference TRBV30 and TRBJ2-7, is SQTIHQWPATLVQPVGSPLSLECTVEGTSNPNLYWYRQAAGRGLQLLFYSVGIGQISSEVPQNLSASRPQDRQFILSSKKLLLSDSGFYLCASGRGPYEQYFGPGTRLTVT.

This clone was observed a few times. This rearrangement joins TRBV27 to TRBJ2-5; D remains ambiguous. Deletions cut 0 bases from V and 4 bases from J, with 9 bases between. Germline-derived CDR1 and CDR2 are MNHEY and SMNVEV (reference sequence). The CDR3 extends over 14 amino acids. CDR3 loop: CASSLSRVRETQYF. The DNA for the CDR3 is TGTGCCAGCAGTTTATCACGAGTCCGAGAGACCCAGTACTTC.